The rows below give T cell receptor beta chains drawn from one sample of a study of beta chain features in type 1 diabetes. Generated by immunoSEQ multiplex PCR, the TCRdb table keeps only in-frame clones and is missing some. The data contain approximately 170,000 clones, over 55% of them singletons. The sample consisted of naive CD4+ T cells from blood. These receptors came from a man aged 30-40 years with type 1 diabetes. Each CDR3 is given with its conserved first and last residue. A D gene is named only where the DNA matches it firmly. Not every row has a clone size; where given, it reads once, few, many or a size class.

j_gene | d_gene | v_gene | abundance | CDR3aa | CDR3nt
TRBJ1-2 | NA | TRBV2 | NA | CASSEAGAQGEGYTF | TGTGCCAGCAGTGAAGCGGGGGCACAGGGAGAAGGCTACACCTTC
TRBJ2-3 | TRBD1 | TRBV7-2 | NA | CASSLTGADTQYF | TGTGCCAGCAGCTTGACAGGGGCAGATACGCAGTATTTT
TRBJ1-2 | NA | TRBV25-1 | NA | CASSEPGNYGYTF | TGTGCCAGCAGTGAACCCGGGAACTATGGCTACACCTTC
TRBJ2-1 | TRBD1 | TRBV9 | once | CASSVDRGPYNEQFF | TGTGCCAGCAGCGTAGACAGGGGCCCCTACAATGAGCAGTTCTTC
TRBJ2-7 | TRBD2 | TRBV10-3 | once | CAISSTIAGGSEVYEQYF | TGTGCCATCAGTTCTACCATAGCGGGGGGATCCGAAGTATACGAGCAGTACTTC
TRBJ2-1 | TRBD1 | TRBV13 | NA | CASSTLTGKNEQFF | TGTGCCAGCAGCACACTGACAGGGAAAAATGAGCAGTTCTTC
TRBJ2-3 | TRBD1 | TRBV29-1 | few | CSGMTGGSSDTQYF | TGCAGCGGGATGACAGGGGGCAGCTCAGATACGCAGTATTTT
TRBJ2-3 | TRBD1 | TRBV29-1 | few | CSVLGSGTGSTDTQYF | TGCAGCGTTCTCGGATCCGGGACAGGGAGCACAGATACGCAGTATTTT
TRBJ1-1 | NA | TRBV20-1 | NA | CSATLGAEAFF | TGCAGTGCTACGCTCGGGGCTGAAGCTTTCTTT
TRBJ2-3 | NA | TRBV5-1 | NA | CASSLTGIDTQYF | TGCGCCAGCAGCTTGACAGGGATAGATACGCAGTATTTT
TRBJ1-1 | NA | TRBV27 | few | CASSRTGLNTEAFF | TGTGCCAGCAGTCGAACAGGGCTGAACACTGAAGCTTTCTTT
TRBJ2-7 | NA | TRBV28 | NA | CASSRYYEQYF | TGTGCCAGCAGTCGATACTACGAGCAGTACTTC
TRBJ2-3 | NA | TRBV30 | NA | CAWTASGTDTQYF | TGTGCCTGGACTGCTAGCGGCACAGATACGCAGTATTTT
TRBJ2-3 | TRBD1 | TRBV7-2 | NA | CASSLVGGRTDTQYF | TGTGCCAGCAGCTTAGTAGGGGGCCGTACAGATACGCAGTATTTT
TRBJ1-5 | NA | TRBV2 | NA | CASRDDLVGPQHF | TGTGCCAGCAGAGATGATTTGGTTGGGCCCCAGCATTTT
TRBJ1-2 | NA | TRBV4-3 | NA | CASSQEGQPVYGYTF | TGCGCCAGCAGCCAAGAAGGGCAGCCAGTCTATGGCTACACCTTC
TRBJ1-1 | NA | TRBV7-9 | NA | CASSLAFANTEAFF | TGTGCCAGCAGCTTAGCCTTCGCGAACACTGAAGCTTTCTTT
TRBJ2-3 | NA | TRBV7-9 | NA | CASSLAGALTDTQYF | TGTGCCAGCAGCTTGGCAGGGGCTCTCACAGATACGCAGTATTTT
TRBJ2-6 | NA | TRBV7-9 | NA | CASSLTFRTSGANVLTF | TGTGCCAGCAGCTTAACCTTTAGGACTTCTGGGGCCAACGTCCTGACTTTC
TRBJ2-5 | TRBD2 | TRBV4-3 | NA | CASSQVASGGALQETQYF | TGCGCCAGCAGCCAAGTGGCTAGCGGGGGAGCACTACAAGAGACCCAGTACTTC
TRBJ2-1 | NA | TRBV28 | NA | CASRHGQKSYNEQFF | TGTGCCAGCAGACACGGACAGAAAAGCTACAATGAGCAGTTCTTC
TRBJ2-1 | TRBD1 | TRBV2 | NA | CASSRQGVALNNEQFF | TGTGCCAGCAGTAGACAGGGGGTTGCCCTCAACAATGAGCAGTTCTTC
TRBJ2-5 | NA | TRBV28 | NA | CASSTEETQYF | TGTGCCAGCAGTACCGAAGAGACCCAGTACTTC
TRBJ2-5 | TRBD1 | TRBV29-1 | NA | CSVDRQGRVGETQYF | TGCAGCGTTGATCGACAGGGTCGGGTAGGAGAGACCCAGTACTTC
TRBJ1-2 | NA | TRBV28 | NA | CASSLRQVHGYTF | TGTGCCAGCAGTTTACGACAGGTCCATGGCTACACCTTC
TRBJ1-4 | NA | TRBV30 | NA | CAWSRQATNEKLFF | TGTGCCTGGAGTCGACAGGCAACTAATGAAAAACTGTTTTTT
TRBJ1-2 | TRBD1 | TRBV5-1 | NA | CASSGTGTEDGYTF | TGCGCCAGCAGCGGAACCGGGACAGAGGATGGCTACACCTTC
TRBJ2-1 | NA | TRBV9 | NA | CASSPSPDGVGEQFF | TGTGCCAGCAGCCCATCCCCGGACGGCGTGGGTGAGCAGTTCTTC
TRBJ2-1 | TRBD2 | TRBV30 | NA | CATASGGNNEQFF | TGTGCCACAGCTAGCGGGGGCAACAATGAGCAGTTCTTC
TRBJ2-7 | NA | TRBV2 | NA | CASNEWDQGYEQYF | TGTGCCAGCAATGAATGGGACCAGGGCTACGAGCAGTACTTC
TRBJ2-1 | NA | TRBV2 | NA | CASSESAGAYNEQFF | TGTGCCAGCAGTGAATCTGCGGGCGCTTATAATGAGCAGTTCTTC
TRBJ2-3 | NA | TRBV25-1 | NA | CASSDASVADTQYF | TGTGCCAGCAGTGATGCTAGCGTCGCAGATACGCAGTATTTT
TRBJ2-7 | NA | TRBV13 | NA | CASSLRAKGPPEQYF | TGTGCCAGCAGCTTACGGGCGAAAGGGCCCCCCGAGCAGTACTTC
TRBJ1-1 | NA | TRBV11-2 | few | CASSWTVQNTEAFF | TGTGCCAGCAGCTGGACAGTCCAAAACACTGAAGCTTTCTTT
TRBJ2-7 | TRBD1 | TRBV7-2 | NA | CASSRTGSGTYEQYF | TGTGCCAGCAGCCGGACAGGGTCGGGTACCTACGAGCAGTACTTC
TRBJ2-2 | NA | TRBV30 | NA | CAWSVNVGELFF | TGTGCCTGGAGTGTAAATGTCGGGGAGCTGTTTTTT
TRBJ2-1 | NA | TRBV7-2 | NA | CASSSRGGGSLEQFF | TGTGCCAGCAGCTCCCGAGGGGGGGGTAGCCTGGAGCAGTTCTTC
TRBJ2-4 | TRBD1 | TRBV7-9 | NA | CASSWTGDAKNIQYF | TGTGCCAGCAGCTGGACAGGGGATGCCAAAAACATTCAGTACTTC
TRBJ2-5 | NA | TRBV30 | NA | CAWSAGSSQETQYF | TGTGCCTGGAGTGCAGGGTCGAGCCAAGAGACCCAGTACTTC
TRBJ2-3 | TRBD1 | TRBV29-1 | NA | CSVTGASTDTQYF | TGCAGCGTAACAGGGGCTAGCACAGATACGCAGTATTTT
TRBJ2-3 | NA | TRBV18 | NA | CASSPSTDTQYF | TGTGCCAGCTCGCCCTCGACGGATACGCAGTATTTT
TRBJ1-2 | NA | TRBV7-2 | once | CASSSFESPNGYTF | TGTGCCAGCAGCTCCTTTGAAAGTCCCAACGGCTACACCTTC
TRBJ1-3 | NA | TRBV7-9 | NA | CASSLVVSEGNTIYF | TGTGCCAGCAGCTTAGTGGTTTCGGAAGGAAACACCATATATTTT
TRBJ2-5 | TRBD1 | TRBV7-2 | once | CASSPQGQGARETQYF | TGTGCCAGCAGCCCCCAGGGACAGGGGGCCCGAGAGACCCAGTACTTC
TRBJ2-3 | NA | TRBV23-1 | few | CASSQLRSTDTQYF | TGCGCCAGCAGTCAACTAAGGTCCACAGATACGCAGTATTTT
TRBJ1-1 | NA | TRBV7-9 | NA | CASSLQGISTEAFF | TGTGCCAGCAGCTTACAGGGTATTAGCACTGAAGCTTTCTTT
TRBJ1-1 | TRBD1 | TRBV5-1 | NA | CASSPDRVNTEAFF | TGCGCCAGCAGCCCTGACAGGGTGAACACTGAAGCTTTCTTT
TRBJ2-3 | NA | TRBV7-2 | NA | CASSLSRLRDTQYF | TGTGCCAGCAGCTTATCCCGCCTGCGGGATACGCAGTATTTT
TRBJ2-7 | TRBD2 | TRBV4-3 | NA | CASSHRAGGALGEQYF | TGCGCCAGCAGCCACCGTGCGGGGGGGGCTTTGGGCGAGCAGTACTTC
TRBJ2-7 | TRBD1 | TRBV4-3 | NA | CASSQDGTGIDEQYF | TGCGCCAGCAGCCAAGATGGGACAGGGATAGACGAGCAGTACTTC
TRBJ2-3 | NA | TRBV9 | NA | CASSVATDTQYF | TGTGCCAGCAGCGTAGCCACAGATACGCAGTATTTT
TRBJ1-1 | NA | TRBV18 | once | CASSPSQAQEAEAFF | TGTGCCAGCTCACCATCACAGGCTCAGGAGGCTGAAGCTTTCTTT
TRBJ2-7 | TRBD1 | TRBV18 | NA | CASSPTTAGGYEQYF | TGTGCCAGCTCACCGACGACGGCAGGGGGTTACGAGCAGTACTTC
TRBJ1-4 | NA | TRBV29-1 | NA | CSVGQSEKLFF | TGCAGCGTTGGGCAGTCTGAAAAACTGTTTTTT
TRBJ1-1 | NA | TRBV6-5 | once | CATRKTGPEAFF | TGTGCCACCCGGAAGACGGGTCCTGAAGCTTTCTTT